Detailed here is one TCR beta chain. What this receptor recognizes is not known. Base-call qualities are not available, and no considerably larger clone is one nucleotide away. The CDR3 spans 13 residues, from the cysteine through the phenylalanine. Of all the DNA, just the CDR3 is kept, 39 bases in frame from base 1. Trimming accounts for 5 bases at V and 8 bases at J, while the number of junction bases matched to no gene is 7. Via the germline V gene (reference sequence), CDR1 is SEHNR and CDR2 FQNEAQ. Library generation was performed with the immunoSEQ multiplex PCR assay. The clones in this table, taken by TCRdb from immuneACCESS, are in-frame only. Not every clone is retained; where verified, under half of the shortfall comes from an unresolved V gene, and the cause of the rest is unknown. Within this sample are more than 110,000 clones, with just under 95% of them counted one time only. Together, the top ten hold 10% to 12% of the sample.

The data were taken from a study of control samples from healthy donors and cancer patients (dated by TCRdb to 2018 to 2021). The specimen was blood. The TCR was taken from a man aged 25 to 40 in good health. In this chain, TRBV7-9 is recombined with TRBJ2-7; 9 bases in the junction line up with TRBD1. This receptor carries the CDR3 CASSPAGTGKQYF. The DNA sequence is TGTGCCAGCAGCCCCGCCGGGACAGGGAAGCAGTACTTC.